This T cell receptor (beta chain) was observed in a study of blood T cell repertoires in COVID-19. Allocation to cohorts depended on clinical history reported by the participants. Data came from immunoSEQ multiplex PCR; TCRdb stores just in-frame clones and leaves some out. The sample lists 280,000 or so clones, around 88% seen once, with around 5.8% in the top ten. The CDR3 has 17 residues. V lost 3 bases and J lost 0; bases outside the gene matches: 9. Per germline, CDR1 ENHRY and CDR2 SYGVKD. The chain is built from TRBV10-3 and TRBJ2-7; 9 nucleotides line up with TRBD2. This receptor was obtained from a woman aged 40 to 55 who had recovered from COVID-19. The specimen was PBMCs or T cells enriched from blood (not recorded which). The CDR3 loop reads CAISDPPGLASSYEQYF. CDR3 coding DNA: TGTGCCATCAGTGACCCTCCTGGACTAGCGAGCTCCTACGAGCAGTACTTC.